Here is one T cell receptor (beta chain) with its context. This entry belongs to a study of T cells in Graves' hyperthyroidism and ophthalmopathy. Per germline, CDR1 LNHDA and CDR2 SQIVND (reference sequence). Unmatched junction bases numbered 11, after V lost 5 bases and J lost 1 base. The CDR3 runs to 16 residues. TCR beta CDR3 regions were amplified from RNA. A first-round RT-PCR of the TCR CDR3 used the HTBI primer set. TCRdb processed the multiplex PCR reads anew with MiXCR; each CDR3 protein has one entry. The repertoire consists of about 840,000 distinct CDR3 sequences, with 35% to 45% occurring once and the leading ten covering around 9.3%. Uncontrolled infection, other autoimmune disease, pregnancy or lactation barred patients from enrollment.

The rearrangement links TRBV19 to TRBJ2-7; 7 bases are shared with TRBD2. The specimen sequenced was blood. This clonotype was obtained from a man in his late teens or twenties with Graves' hyperthyroidism. CDR3 coding DNA: TGTGCCAGTAGTCCCTCCCTCGGGCGGGAGTCCTACGAGCAGTACTTC. Encoded protein: CASSPSLGRESYEQYF.